This T cell receptor beta chain is from a study of shared clonotypes between healthy human individuals. In the naive CD8 group, cells lacked CD45RO and were positively selected for CCR7, so terminally differentiated effector memory CD45RA+ cells were left out. Assay used: immunoSEQ multiplex PCR; TCRdb lists only in-frame clones, some missing. The sample carries some 2 million clones, roughly 95% recorded once. V lost 3 bases, J lost 0 bases, and 6 bases lay in between. The CDR3 has 14 residues. Germline V gene data show CDR1 as SQVTM and CDR2 as ANQGSEA. Remarks on this clone: The sample has other DNA sequences that encode this CDR3 too.

This receptor was taken from a man younger than 30 in good health. The chain combines TRBV29-1 with TRBJ2-6; the D gene is possibly TRBD2 (5 bases). Sequenced: naive CD8+ T cells sorted from blood. CDR3 in amino acids: CSVEGSSGANVLTF. CDR3 DNA: TGCAGCGTTGAGGGGAGCTCTGGGGCCAACGTCCTGACTTTC. Combining the CDR3 with reference TRBV29-1 and TRBJ2-6 gives the whole variable domain SAVISQKPSRDICQRGTSLTIQCQVDSQVTMMFWYRQQPGQSLTLIATANQGSEATYESGFVIDKFPISRPNLTFSTLTVSNMSPEDSSIYLCSVEGSSGANVLTFGAGSRLTVL.